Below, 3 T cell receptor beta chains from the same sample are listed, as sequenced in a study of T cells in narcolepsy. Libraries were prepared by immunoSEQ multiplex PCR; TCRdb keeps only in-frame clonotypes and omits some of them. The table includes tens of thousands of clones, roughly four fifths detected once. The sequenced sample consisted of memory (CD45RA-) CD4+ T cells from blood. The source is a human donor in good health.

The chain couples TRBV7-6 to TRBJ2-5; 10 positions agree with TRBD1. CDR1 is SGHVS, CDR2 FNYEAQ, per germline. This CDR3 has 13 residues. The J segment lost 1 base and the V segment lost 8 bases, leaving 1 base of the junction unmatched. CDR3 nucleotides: TGTGCCAGCGGGGACAGGGGCCAAGAGACCCAGTACTTC. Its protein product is CASGDRGQETQYF.

DNA for the CDR3: TGTGCCAGCTCACCAACGCGCATGACAGGGGGGCCTAATTCACCCCTCCACTTT. This sequence encodes CASSPTRMTGGPNSPLHF. This chain joins TRBV18 and TRBJ1-6; the match to TRBD1 covers 9 bases. The CDR3 sequence is 18 residues long. Per germline, CDR1 KGHSH and CDR2 LQKENI. J gave up 6 bases and V 2 bases, and 11 bases lay outside the gene matches. Full variable domain (remainder filled in from reference TRBV18 and TRBJ1-6): NAGVMQNPRHLVRRRGQEARLRCSPMKGHSHVYWYRQLPEEGLKFMVYLQKENIIDESGMPKERFSAEFPKEGPSILRIQQVVRGDSAAYFCASSPTRMTGGPNSPLHFGNGTRLTVT.

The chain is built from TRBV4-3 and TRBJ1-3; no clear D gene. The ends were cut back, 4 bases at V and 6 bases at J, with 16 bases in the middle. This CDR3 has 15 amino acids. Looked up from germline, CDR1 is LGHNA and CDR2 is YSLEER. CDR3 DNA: TGCGCCAGCAGCCCGGACCGACAATCAACAAACACCATATATTTT. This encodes CASSPDRQSTNTIYF.